Included here is one T cell receptor (beta chain) sequence, with context. This entry comes from a study of shared clonotypes between healthy human individuals. Free of recent acute infections or vaccinations, the donors were healthy HIV-negative adults. V lost 2 bases to trimming and J lost 0 bases, with 11 bases between them. Per the germline V gene, CDR1 is KGHSH and CDR2 is LQKENI. The CDR3 has 15 amino acids. PBMC DNA, left unsorted, was sequenced on ten immunoSEQ deep assay plates. The protocol was immunoSEQ multiplex PCR, while the TCRdb copy is restricted to in-frame clones and leaves out a portion. This sample has more than 450,000 clones; 60% to 85% occur once, and the top ten carry 13%.

The origin of this receptor is a woman between 35 and 50 years old in good health. Some clones in this sample may be carry-over from other donors' samples. Specimen: PBMCs. The chain combines TRBV18 with TRBJ2-7, with D possibly TRBD2 on 6 matching bases. CDR3: CASSPVIGSSYEQYF. CDR3 sequence (DNA): TGTGCCAGCTCACCAGTTATCGGGAGCTCCTACGAGCAGTACTTC.